This T cell receptor (beta chain) was identified in a study of cytomegalovirus exposure and HLA in healthy donors. Study-level information: Among roughly 190 million T cells, an earlier analysis found about 110 million unique TCR beta sequences. Study results and limitations: The authors later linked a missense DCLRE1C variant to TCR beta V- and J-gene trimming. As a later analysis revealed, most CMV-associated TCR beta chains appeared HLA-restricted. The analysis excluded some indistinguishable V segments, including TRBV6-2 and TRBV6-3.

Between the trimmed V and J ends, which lost 4 bases and 2 bases, there was a span of 15 bases. CDR1 is SGHTA, CDR2 FQGTGA, per germline. This CDR3 is 16 amino acids long. This PCR relied on a set of 60 Vbeta primers and 13 Jbeta primers. Only in-frame clones appear in the TCRdb table, and some are missing; sequencing was by immunoSEQ multiplex PCR. Its table lists 100,000 to 150,000 clones. Turning to this clone: Antigen specificity is unknown.

The chain links TRBV7-3 to TRBJ1-5; no definite D call. The origin of this receptor is a man aged 35-49 years in good health and CMV-seronegative. The sample consisted of PBMCs. The DNA for the CDR3 is TGTGCCAGCAGCTCCCATAGTCCTTCTGGCAATCAGCCCCAGCATTTT. It is translated as CASSSHSPSGNQPQHF. Complete variable domain (other parts from reference TRBV7-3 and TRBJ1-5): GAGVSQTPSNKVTEKGKYVELRCDPISGHTALYWYRQSLGQGPEFLIYFQGTGAADDSGLPNDRFFAVRPEGSVSTLKIQRTERGDSAVYLCASSSHSPSGNQPQHFGDGTRLSIL.